The TCR beta chain described here comes from a study of Ad26.COV2.S vaccination and SARS-CoV-2 variants (dated by TCRdb to the early 2020s). For the wider study: Vaccine-arm donors were drawn from COV1001, a multicentre, randomized, double-blind, placebo-controlled phase I-IIa trial of Ad26.COV2.S in healthy adults. Dosing of Ad26.COV2.S was intramuscular, at either 5x10^10 or 1x10^11 viral particles, delivered as one shot or as two shots spaced 56 days apart. Sequencing of the TCRbeta repertoire served to evaluate the specificity and breadth of SARS-CoV-2-reactive T cell receptors following Ad26.COV2.S vaccination. The TCR-sequenced set comprised approximately 32 samples: some 20 Ad26.COV2.S vaccine recipients, 5 placebo recipients and 8 SARS-CoV-2 convalescent individuals. Trial participants were randomized into five groups of five: low-dose or high-dose Ad26.COV2.S given once or twice, or placebo on both occasions. Blinding of investigators to trial group allocation was maintained during experiments and outcome assessment. Points the paper makes about the study in general: It was noted by the authors that total T cell responses may have been underestimated by the TCR breadth and depth analyses. Higher spike-specific TCR breadth was observed in Ad26.COV2.S recipients than in placebo recipients (P = 0.0014). Vaccine and placebo recipients had comparable non-spike TCR breadth, which fits with the vaccine containing only spike. After vaccination, substantial breadth of spike-specific CD8+ and CD4+ T cell responses was reported. Comparing responses between vaccine doses or regimens was not something the study was powered to do.

The immunoSEQ Assay was the method used to sequence TCRbeta CDR3 regions. After extraction, genomic DNA underwent amplification by bias-controlled multiplex PCR, followed by high-throughput sequencing. Per the source publication's procedure: To quantify the absolute abundance of each unique TCRbeta CDR3 region, sequences were collapsed and filtered. T cell fraction was estimated by normalizing TCRbeta template counts to usable DNA, with usable DNA measured through amplification of reference genes found in all nucleated cells. Repertoire TCRs were annotated as SARS-CoV-2-specific when V gene, CDR3 amino acid sequence and J gene were exactly matched to a known reactive TCR set. The reference SARS-CoV-2 TCR set was derived from MIRA and filtered for enrichment in COVID-19-positive ImmuneCODE repertoires, a step that removed public or cross-reactive TCRs. Using the MIRA antigens, annotated TCRs were further analysed by specific ORF or by position within an ORF. Breadth was defined as the number of annotated unique rearrangements divided by the total number of unique productive rearrangements, and depth was defined as the summed frequency of the annotated unique rearrangements. Two-sided Wilcoxon rank-sum tests were applied when comparing TCR breadth between groups. Held by TCRdb, this immuneACCESS table contains in-frame sequences only and omits some clones. Under half of the omission traces to an unresolved V gene where checked; the cause of the rest is unknown. From that table come the V and J calls and clone size; the DNA was used to work out D and trimming. The table for this sample lists about 450,000 clones; 89% of them were counted only once. The top ten constitute approximately 2.5% of the sample.

Taken from cysteine to phenylalanine, the CDR3 has 15 residues. Left in the record is the CDR3 DNA by itself, 45 bases read in frame from the first base. The germline V end is reduced by 2 bases and the J end by 9 bases; junction bases left unmatched: 5. From the germline V gene (reference sequence), CDR1 is LNHNV and CDR2 is YYDKDF. Comment on this clone: Its antigen specificity is not known. Nothing much larger sits one base from this clone, and base qualities are not available.

In the paper's terms, the treatment or condition label means: around 19 received Ad26.COV2.S at low or high dose, single or two shots; about 5 received placebo; per-sample allocation not given. Repertoires of vaccine and placebo recipients were sequenced from samples taken on day 63 after the first injection. Cohort 1b enrolled 25 to 30 adults aged 18-55 years at a single site in Boston, USA, between 29 July and 7 August 2020. Ad26.COV2.S was a replication-incompetent adenovirus type 26 vector that expressed a prefusion-stabilized SARS-CoV-2 spike protein derived from the original Wuhan strain. The sequence came from a person between 18 and 65 years old who received the Ad26.COV2.S COVID-19 vaccine or a placebo. The chain is made from TRBV15 and TRBJ1-6, with 9 bases matching TRBD1. The sample in question was peripheral blood, obtained in a trial of Ad26.COV2.S vaccine versus placebo. CDR3 loop: CATSRSGQGSSPLHF. The sequence in DNA is TGTGCCACCAGCAGATCAGGACAGGGGAGTTCACCCCTCCACTTT.